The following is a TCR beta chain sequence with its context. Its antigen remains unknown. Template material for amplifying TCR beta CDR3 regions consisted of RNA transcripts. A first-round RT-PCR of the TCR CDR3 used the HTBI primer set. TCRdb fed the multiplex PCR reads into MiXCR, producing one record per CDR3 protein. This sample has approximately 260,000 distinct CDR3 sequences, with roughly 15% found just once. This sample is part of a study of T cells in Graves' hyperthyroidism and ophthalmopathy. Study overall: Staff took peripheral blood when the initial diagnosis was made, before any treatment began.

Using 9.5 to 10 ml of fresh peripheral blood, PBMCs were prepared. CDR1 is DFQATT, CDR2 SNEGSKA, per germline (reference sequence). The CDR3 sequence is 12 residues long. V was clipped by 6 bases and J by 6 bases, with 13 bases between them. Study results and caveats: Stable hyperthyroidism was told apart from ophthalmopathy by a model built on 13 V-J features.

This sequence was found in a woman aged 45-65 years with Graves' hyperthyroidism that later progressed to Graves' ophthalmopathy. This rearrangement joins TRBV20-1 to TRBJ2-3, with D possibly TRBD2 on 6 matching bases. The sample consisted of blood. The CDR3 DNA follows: TGCAGTGCCAAGACTAGGGCTGATACGCAGTATTTT. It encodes CSAKTRADTQYF.